This entry is about one T cell receptor beta chain. The antigen remains undetermined. Per the germline V gene, CDR1 is KGHSH and CDR2 is LQKENI. CDR3 size: 15 residues. Trimming took 3 bases from V and 4 from J, leaving 15 bases between them. This entry comes from a study of T cell responses to AZD1222 COVID-19 vaccine. Clones were sequenced by immunoSEQ multiplex PCR, and TCRdb holds only the in-frame ones, with some missing. The data contain around 99,000 clones, around 87% of them singletons. General study findings and limits: A mostly white British donor set with more females was recruited, and clonal diversity was possibly underestimated. CD4 TCRs covered the whole spike, strongest at regions 160-218 and 743-854.

Second doses were pooled across both intervals (about 4 or about 12 weeks). The chain recombines TRBV18 with TRBJ2-5; weak D call: TRBD1 (8 bases). The source material was peripheral blood, sampled 28 days after the second AZD1222 dose. This TCR derives from an adult who received the AZD1222 COVID-19 vaccine. Here the CDR3 DNA reads TGTGCCAGCTCACCCCTGACAGGGGAGGGAGAGACCCAGTACTTC. Its translation is CASSPLTGEGETQYF.